The 12 T cell receptor beta chains reported below all come from one sample, sequenced in a study of tumor-infiltrating lymphocytes in primary liver carcinoma. Co-extraction of both nucleic acids (RNA and DNA) used roughly 19-33 mg of unsorted bulk tissue. Synthesis of TCR beta cDNA was carried out from 500 ng total RNA with a constant-region primer. Three nested multiplex PCR rounds, a slightly modified ARM-PCR method, built the TCR beta libraries. Forward primers for TRBV1-TRBV30 and a C-beta reverse primer served the first two PCR rounds, at about 9 cycles each. TCRdb analysed the multiplex PCR reads with MiXCR anew, one entry per CDR3 protein. The sample lists over 95,000 distinct CDR3 sequences; more than 65% were seen once. Input material: liver tumor tissue from sampling region 5. Subset given: tumor region T5, tumor centre. The receptor set was obtained from an older woman with primary liver carcinoma and hepatitis B virus infection.

V is TRBV6-2 or TRBV6-3 and J is TRBJ2-7, with D possibly matching TRBD1 (6 bases). V lost 5 bases and J 3 bases, leaving 20 bases between the germline ends. Germline V gene lookup returns CDR1 MNHEY and CDR2 SVGEGT. CDR3 length: 16 residues. Written as DNA, the CDR3 is TGTGCCAGCAGTCCTGAGGGGGTGGAAGCGAACTACGAGCAGTACTTC. Protein sequence: CASSPEGVEANYEQYF.

This sequence joins TRBV11-1 and TRBJ2-1; D not certain. This CDR3 has 16 amino acids. Germline V gives CDR1 SGHAT, CDR2 FQDESV (reference sequence). The CDR3 sequence is CVSSLAEKFSWNEQFF. The CDR3 DNA reads TGTGTTAGCAGCTTAGCTGAGAAATTTTCCTGGAATGAGCAGTTCTTC.

As for this clonotype: A read error may be the cause here, since a much bigger clone is one base away. This chain joins TRBV5-6 and TRBJ2-1; the D gene is possibly TRBD2 (5 bases). Trimming took off 5 bases at V and 10 bases at J, with 16 bases between the two ends. In germline, CDR1 is SGHDT, CDR2 YYEEEE. The CDR3 is made up of 13 amino acids. This CDR3 is CASRPLDFQEQFF. The CDR3 DNA reads TGTGCCAGCAGACCATTGGACTTCCAGGAGCAGTTCTTC.

This clonotype occurred many times. The chain uses TRBV6-2 or TRBV6-3 and TRBJ2-7; 13 bases map to TRBD2. V lost 3 bases and J lost 0; bases outside the gene matches: 8. The CDR3 runs 18 residues. Per germline, CDR1 MNHEY and CDR2 SVGEGT. For the CDR3, the DNA is TGTGCCAGCAGTTATGGGACTAGCGGGACGGGGAGCTCCTACGAGCAGTACTTC. Its translation: CASSYGTSGTGSSYEQYF.

The CDR3 nucleotides read TGTGCCAGCAGCCCCTGGGATGACAGGGGGATGGGGGACACTGAAGCTTTCTTT. Its translation: CASSPWDDRGMGDTEAFF. The chain joins TRBV28 to TRBJ1-1, with TRBD1 matching 9 bases. The CDR3 consists of 18 residues. Germline V gene lookup returns CDR1 MDHEN and CDR2 SYDVKM. J gave up 3 bases and V 6 bases, and 17 bases lay outside the gene matches.

To note about this clonotype: Being one base from a much bigger clone, this may be a read error. The V gene is TRBV28, the J gene TRBJ2-7; 10 bases match TRBD2. In germline, CDR1 is MDHEN, CDR2 SYDVKM. The CDR3 length is 14 residues. The CDR3 protein is CASHSGTSVYEQHF. In DNA, the CDR3 is TGTGCCAGCCATTCGGGGACTAGCGTCTACGAGCAGCACTTC. The entire variable domain, with the rest obtained from reference TRBV28 and TRBJ2-7, is as follows: DVKVTQSSRYLVKRTGEKVFLECVQDMDHENMFWYRQDPGLGLRLIYFSYDVKMKEKGDIPEGYSVSREKKERFSLILESASTNQTSMYLCASHSGTSVYEQHFGPGTRLTVT.

A word on this clonotype: One junction end disagrees with the germline gene, perhaps due to a read error. The rearrangement uses TRBV11-3 and TRBJ1-2; D perhaps matches TRBD1 (5 bases). The CDR3 loop spans 15 amino acids. Germline V lookup: CDR1 SGHNT, CDR2 YENEEA. CDR3 nucleotide sequence: TGTGCCAGCAGTCTCGGGACGGCCAATCCCCTTAGCTACAGCTTC. Amino acids: CASSLGTANPLSYSF.

In the case of this clonotype: The junction departs from the called germline gene at one end, perhaps through a read error. This sequence joins TRBV7-9 and TRBJ2-7, with D possibly matching TRBD2 (5 bases). This CDR3 is built from 15 residues. Germline lookup yields CDR1 SEHNR and CDR2 FQNEAQ (reference sequence). CDR3 coding DNA: TGTGCCAGCACCTTGTTCCCTCGGAGGAGCCACGAGCAATACTTC. This translates into CASTLFPRRSHEQYF.

As regards this clonotype: A junction boundary mismatches the germline segment, possibly from a read error. The chain combines TRBV11-2 with TRBJ1-3; TRBD1 matches at 8 bases. The CDR3 has 19 residues. Germline V lookup: CDR1 SGHAT, CDR2 FQNNGV. The CDR3 nucleotides read TGTGCCAGCAGCTTACGCCCAGACAGGGGAGCGTACTCTGGAAACACCATACATTTT. This sequence encodes CASSLRPDRGAYSGNTIHF.

This clonotype came up many times. The chain employs TRBV29-1 and TRBJ1-5; D gene unclear. The CDR3 loop spans 12 amino acids. Trimming took off 6 bases at V and 8 bases at J, with 14 bases between the two ends. In germline, CDR1 is SQVTM, CDR2 ANQGSEA. The CDR3 DNA follows: TGCAGCGTGGGTAGCGCACCGGAGCCCCAGCATTTT. It is translated as CSVGSAPEPQHF.

This clonotype was seen ten or more times. This chain joins TRBV6-6 and TRBJ1-5; TRBD1 might be the D (5 bases). This CDR3 region has 14 residues. Looked up from germline, CDR1 is MNHNY and CDR2 is SVGAGI (reference sequence). Trimming pared 6 bases from V and 6 bases from J, leaving 15 bases between. CDR3 nucleotides: TGTGCCAGCAGGACACAGGCAGTGGGTCAGCCCCAGCATTTT. Amino acid sequence: CASRTQAVGQPQHF.

This clonotype was observed a handful of times. This sequence may be a read error, since a much larger clone differs from it by one base. The rearrangement joins TRBV6-6 to TRBJ2-5, with 8 bases lining up with TRBD2. The germline gives CDR1 MNHNY, CDR2 SVGAGI (reference sequence). The CDR3 totals 16 residues. The CDR3 region is CASRPDLGGGKEAQYF. In DNA, the CDR3 is TGTGCCAGCAGACCCGATCTCGGGGGGGGGAAAGAGGCCCAGTACTTC.